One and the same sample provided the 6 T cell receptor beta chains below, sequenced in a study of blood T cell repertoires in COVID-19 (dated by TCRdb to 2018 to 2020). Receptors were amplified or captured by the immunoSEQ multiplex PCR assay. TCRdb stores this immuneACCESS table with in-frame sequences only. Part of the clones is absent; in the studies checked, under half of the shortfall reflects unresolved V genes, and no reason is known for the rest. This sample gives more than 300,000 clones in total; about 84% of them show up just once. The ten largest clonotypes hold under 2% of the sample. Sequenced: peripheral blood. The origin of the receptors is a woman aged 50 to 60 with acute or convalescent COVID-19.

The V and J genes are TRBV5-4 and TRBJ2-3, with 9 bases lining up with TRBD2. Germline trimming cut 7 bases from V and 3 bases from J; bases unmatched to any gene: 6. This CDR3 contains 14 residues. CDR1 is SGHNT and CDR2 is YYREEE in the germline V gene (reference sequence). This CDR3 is CASLASGNTDTQYF. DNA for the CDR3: TGTGCCAGCCTTGCTAGCGGGAATACAGATACGCAGTATTTT. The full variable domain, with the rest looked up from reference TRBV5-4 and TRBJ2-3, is ETGVTQSPTHLIKTRGQQVTLRCSSQSGHNTVSWYQQALGQGPQFIFQYYREEENGRGNFPPRFSGLQFPNYSSELNVNALELDDSALYLCASLASGNTDTQYFGPGTRLTVL.

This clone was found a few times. This chain's CDR3 is CASSVDSGATYEQYF. The DNA of the CDR3 is TGTGCCAGCAGCGTAGATAGCGGGGCCACCTACGAGCAGTACTTC. The V gene is TRBV9, the J gene TRBJ2-7; 8 bases are a match to TRBD2. The CDR3 covers 15 residues. V shed 0 bases, J shed 2 bases, and the junction held 4 bases outside the gene matches. Germline CDR1 reads SGDLS; CDR2 reads YYNGEE.

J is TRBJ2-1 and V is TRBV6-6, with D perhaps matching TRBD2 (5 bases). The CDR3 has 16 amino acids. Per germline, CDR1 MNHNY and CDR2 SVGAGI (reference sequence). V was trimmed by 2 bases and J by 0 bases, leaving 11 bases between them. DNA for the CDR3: TGTGCCAGCAGTTACGGAGGATCTTTCTCCTACAATGAGCAGTTCTTC. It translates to CASSYGGSFSYNEQFF.

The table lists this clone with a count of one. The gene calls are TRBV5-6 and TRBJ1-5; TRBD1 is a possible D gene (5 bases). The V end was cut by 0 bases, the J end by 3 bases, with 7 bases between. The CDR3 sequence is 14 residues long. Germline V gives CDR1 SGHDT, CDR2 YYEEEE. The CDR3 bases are TGTGCCAGCAGCTTGGGACAGTTCAATCAGCCCCAGCATTTT. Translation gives CASSLGQFNQPQHF.

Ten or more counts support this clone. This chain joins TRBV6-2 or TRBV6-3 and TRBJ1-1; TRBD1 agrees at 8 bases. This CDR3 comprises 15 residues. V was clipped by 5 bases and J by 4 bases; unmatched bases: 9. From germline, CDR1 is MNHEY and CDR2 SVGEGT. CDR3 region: CASSQPGGLGTEAFF. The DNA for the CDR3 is TGTGCCAGCAGTCAACCAGGGGGCTTGGGCACTGAAGCTTTCTTT.

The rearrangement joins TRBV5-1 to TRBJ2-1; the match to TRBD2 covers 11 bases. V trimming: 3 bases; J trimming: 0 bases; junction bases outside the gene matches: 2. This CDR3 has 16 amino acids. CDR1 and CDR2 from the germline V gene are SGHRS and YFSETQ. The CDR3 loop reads CASSSTSGVSYNEQFF. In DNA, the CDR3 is TGCGCCAGCAGCTCGACTAGCGGGGTCTCCTACAATGAGCAGTTCTTC.